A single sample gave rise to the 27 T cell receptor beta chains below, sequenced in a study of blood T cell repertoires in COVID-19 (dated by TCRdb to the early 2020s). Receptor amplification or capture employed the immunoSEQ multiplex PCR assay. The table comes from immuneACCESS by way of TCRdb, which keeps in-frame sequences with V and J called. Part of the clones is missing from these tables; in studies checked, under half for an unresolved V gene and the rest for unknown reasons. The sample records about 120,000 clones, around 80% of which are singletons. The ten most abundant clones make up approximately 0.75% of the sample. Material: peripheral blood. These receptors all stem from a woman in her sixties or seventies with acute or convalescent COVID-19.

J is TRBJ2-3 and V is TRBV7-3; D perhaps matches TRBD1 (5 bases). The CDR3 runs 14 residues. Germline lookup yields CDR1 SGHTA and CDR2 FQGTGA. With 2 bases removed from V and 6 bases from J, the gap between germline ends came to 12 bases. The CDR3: CASSLEGQGDTQYF. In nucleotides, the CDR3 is TGTGCCAGCAGCTTAGAAGGGCAGGGTGATACGCAGTATTTT. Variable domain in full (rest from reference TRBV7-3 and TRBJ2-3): GAGVSQTPSNKVTEKGKYVELRCDPISGHTALYWYRQSLGQGPEFLIYFQGTGAADDSGLPNDRFFAVRPEGSVSTLKIQRTERGDSAVYLCASSLEGQGDTQYFGPGTRLTVL.

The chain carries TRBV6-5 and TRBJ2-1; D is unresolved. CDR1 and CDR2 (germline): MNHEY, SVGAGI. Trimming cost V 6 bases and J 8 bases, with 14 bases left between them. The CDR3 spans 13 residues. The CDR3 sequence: CASRLGRQDEQFF. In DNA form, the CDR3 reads TGTGCCAGCAGGCTTGGTAGGCAGGATGAGCAGTTCTTC.

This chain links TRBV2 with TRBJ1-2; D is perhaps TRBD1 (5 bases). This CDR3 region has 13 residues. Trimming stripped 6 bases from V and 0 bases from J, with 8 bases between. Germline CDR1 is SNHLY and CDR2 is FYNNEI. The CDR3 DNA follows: TGTGCCAGCAGCGGGGGTACTAACTATGGCTACACCTTC. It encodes CASSGGTNYGYTF.

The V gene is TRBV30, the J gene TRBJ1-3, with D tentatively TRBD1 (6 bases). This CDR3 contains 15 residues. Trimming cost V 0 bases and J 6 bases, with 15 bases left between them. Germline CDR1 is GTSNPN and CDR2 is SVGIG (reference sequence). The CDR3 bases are TGTGCCTGGAGTGTACAGTGGGGGGGCGAAAACACCATATATTTT. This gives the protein CAWSVQWGGENTIYF. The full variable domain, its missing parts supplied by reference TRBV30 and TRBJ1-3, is SQTIHQWPATLVQPVGSPLSLECTVEGTSNPNLYWYRQAAGRGLQLLFYSVGIGQISSEVPQNLSASRPQDRQFILSSKKLLLSDSGFYLCAWSVQWGGENTIYFGEGSWLTVV.

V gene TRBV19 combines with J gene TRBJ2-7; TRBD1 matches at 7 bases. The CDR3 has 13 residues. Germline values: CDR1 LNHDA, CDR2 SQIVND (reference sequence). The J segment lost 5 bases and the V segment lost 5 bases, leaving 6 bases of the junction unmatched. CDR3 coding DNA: TGTGCCAGTAGTCTCCGAGACAGGGACGAGCAGTACTTC. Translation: CASSLRDRDEQYF. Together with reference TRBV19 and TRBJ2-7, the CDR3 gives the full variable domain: DGGITQSPKYLFRKEGQNVTLSCEQNLNHDAMYWYRQDPGQGLRLIYYSQIVNDFQKGDIAEGYSVSREKKESFPLTVTSAQKNPTAFYLCASSLRDRDEQYFGPGTRLTVT.

CDR3 protein: CSVVGLAGGYQETQYF. CDR3 DNA: TGCAGCGTTGTAGGGCTAGCGGGGGGCTACCAAGAGACCCAGTACTTC. The chain combines TRBV29-1 with TRBJ2-5; 11 nucleotides match TRBD2. Germline lookup yields CDR1 SQVTM and CDR2 ANQGSEA. Germline trimming cut 4 bases from V and 0 bases from J; bases unmatched to any gene: 7. The CDR3 has 16 amino acids.

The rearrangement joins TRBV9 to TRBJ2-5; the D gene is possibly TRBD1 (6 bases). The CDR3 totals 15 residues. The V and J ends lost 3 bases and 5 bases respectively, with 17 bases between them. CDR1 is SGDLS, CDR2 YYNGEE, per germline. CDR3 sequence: CASSGGGVNMETQYF. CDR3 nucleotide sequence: TGTGCCAGCAGCGGAGGGGGTGTGAATATGGAGACCCAGTACTTC.

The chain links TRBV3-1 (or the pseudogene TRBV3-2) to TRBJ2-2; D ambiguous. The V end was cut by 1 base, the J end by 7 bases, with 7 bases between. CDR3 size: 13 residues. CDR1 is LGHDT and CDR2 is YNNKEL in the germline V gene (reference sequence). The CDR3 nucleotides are TGTGCCAGCAGCCAAGGCGGAATCGGGGAGCTGTTTTTT. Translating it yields CASSQGGIGELFF.

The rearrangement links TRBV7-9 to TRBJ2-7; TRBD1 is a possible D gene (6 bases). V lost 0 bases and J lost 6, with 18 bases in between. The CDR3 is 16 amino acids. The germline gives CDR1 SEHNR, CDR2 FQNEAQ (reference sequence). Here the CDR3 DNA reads TGTGCCAGCAGCTTAGCGCTAAGGGGGAGAGGGAGCGAGCAGTACTTC. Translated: CASSLALRGRGSEQYF.

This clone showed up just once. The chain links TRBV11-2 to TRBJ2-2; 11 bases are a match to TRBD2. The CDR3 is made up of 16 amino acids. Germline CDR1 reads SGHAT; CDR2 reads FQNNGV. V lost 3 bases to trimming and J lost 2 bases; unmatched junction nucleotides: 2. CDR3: CASSLGTSGNTGELFF. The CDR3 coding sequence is TGTGCCAGCAGCTTGGGGACTAGCGGCAACACCGGGGAGCTGTTTTTT. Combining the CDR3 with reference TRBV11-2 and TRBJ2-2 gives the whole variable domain EAGVAQSPRYKIIEKRQSVAFWCNPISGHATLYWYQQILGQGPKLLIQFQNNGVVDDSQLPKDRFSAERLKGVDSTLKIQPAKLEDSAVYLCASSLGTSGNTGELFFGEGSRLTVL.

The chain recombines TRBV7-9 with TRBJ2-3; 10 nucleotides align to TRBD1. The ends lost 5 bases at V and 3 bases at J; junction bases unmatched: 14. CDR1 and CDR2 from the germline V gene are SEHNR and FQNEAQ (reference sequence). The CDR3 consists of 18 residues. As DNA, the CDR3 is TGTGCCAGCAGCCCCGCGGCGGGGGGACAGGGGAAGACAGATACGCAGTATTTT. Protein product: CASSPAAGGQGKTDTQYF.

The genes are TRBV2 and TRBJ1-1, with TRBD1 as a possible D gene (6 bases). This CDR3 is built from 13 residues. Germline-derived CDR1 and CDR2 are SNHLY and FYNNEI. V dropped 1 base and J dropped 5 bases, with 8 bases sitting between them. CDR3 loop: CASSEDRVTEAFF. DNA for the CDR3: TGTGCCAGCAGTGAAGACAGGGTGACTGAAGCTTTCTTT.

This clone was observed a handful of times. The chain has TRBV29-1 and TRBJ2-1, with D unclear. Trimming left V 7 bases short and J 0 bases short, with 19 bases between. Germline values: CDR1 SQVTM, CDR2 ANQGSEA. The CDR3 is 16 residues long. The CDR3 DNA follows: TGCAGCGCCCAGCGCCGACTTGAGATCTCCTACAATGAGCAGTTCTTC. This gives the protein CSAQRRLEISYNEQFF.

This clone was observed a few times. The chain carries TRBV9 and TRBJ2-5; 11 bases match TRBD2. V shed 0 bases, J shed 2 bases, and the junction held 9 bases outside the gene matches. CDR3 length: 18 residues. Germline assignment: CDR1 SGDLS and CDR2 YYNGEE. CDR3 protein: CASSVAKGLAEIQETQYF. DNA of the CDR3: TGTGCCAGCAGCGTAGCTAAGGGACTAGCGGAGATACAAGAGACCCAGTACTTC.

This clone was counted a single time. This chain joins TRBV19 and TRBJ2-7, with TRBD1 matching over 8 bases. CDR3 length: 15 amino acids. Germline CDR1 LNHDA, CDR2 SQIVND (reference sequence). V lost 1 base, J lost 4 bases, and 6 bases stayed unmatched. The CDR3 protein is CASSIGTGITYEQYF. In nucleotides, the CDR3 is TGTGCCAGTAGTATAGGGACAGGGATTACATACGAGCAGTACTTC.

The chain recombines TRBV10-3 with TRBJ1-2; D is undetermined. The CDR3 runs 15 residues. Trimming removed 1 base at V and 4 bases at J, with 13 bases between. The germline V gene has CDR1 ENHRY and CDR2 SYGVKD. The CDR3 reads CAISEWSLQSYGYTF. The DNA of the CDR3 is TGTGCCATCAGTGAGTGGAGTCTGCAAAGCTATGGCTACACCTTC.

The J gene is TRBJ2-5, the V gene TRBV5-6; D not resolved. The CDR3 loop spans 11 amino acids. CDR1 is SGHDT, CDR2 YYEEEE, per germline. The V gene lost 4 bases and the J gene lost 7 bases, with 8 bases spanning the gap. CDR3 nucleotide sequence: TGTGCCAGCAGCCGGCAGGCGACCCAGTACTTC. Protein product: CASSRQATQYF.

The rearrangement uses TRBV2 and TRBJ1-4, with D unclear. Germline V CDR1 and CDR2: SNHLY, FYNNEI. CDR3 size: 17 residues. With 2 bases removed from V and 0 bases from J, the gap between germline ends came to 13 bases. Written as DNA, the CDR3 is TGTGCCAGCAGTGAATATATGGTCCAGGCAACTAATGAAAAACTGTTTTTT. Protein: CASSEYMVQATNEKLFF.

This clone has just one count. DNA for the CDR3: TGTGCCAGCAGCTTGGGGAGTTCTAATGAAAAACTGTTTTTT. Its protein product is CASSLGSSNEKLFF. This rearrangement joins TRBV5-4 to TRBJ1-4; no clear D gene. The CDR3 contains 14 residues. From germline, CDR1 is SGHNT and CDR2 YYREEE (reference sequence). V lost 0 bases, J lost 3 bases, and 6 bases lay in between.

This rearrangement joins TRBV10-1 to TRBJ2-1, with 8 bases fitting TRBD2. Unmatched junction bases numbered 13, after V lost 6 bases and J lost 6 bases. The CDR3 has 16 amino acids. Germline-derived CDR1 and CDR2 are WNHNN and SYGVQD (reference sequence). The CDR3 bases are TGCGCCAGCAGGAGCACTTGGAGCGGGAGTATCAATGAGCAGTTCTTC. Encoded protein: CASRSTWSGSINEQFF.

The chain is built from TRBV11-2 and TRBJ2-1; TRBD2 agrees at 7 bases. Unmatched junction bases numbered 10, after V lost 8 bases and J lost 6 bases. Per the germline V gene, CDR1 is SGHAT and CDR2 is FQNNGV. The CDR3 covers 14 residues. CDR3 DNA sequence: TGTGCCAGCGGCCGGACTAGGATTGGCAATGAGCAGTTCTTC. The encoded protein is CASGRTRIGNEQFF. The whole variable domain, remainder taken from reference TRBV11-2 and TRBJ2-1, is EAGVAQSPRYKIIEKRQSVAFWCNPISGHATLYWYQQILGQGPKLLIQFQNNGVVDDSQLPKDRFSAERLKGVDSTLKIQPAKLEDSAVYLCASGRTRIGNEQFFGPGTRLTVL.

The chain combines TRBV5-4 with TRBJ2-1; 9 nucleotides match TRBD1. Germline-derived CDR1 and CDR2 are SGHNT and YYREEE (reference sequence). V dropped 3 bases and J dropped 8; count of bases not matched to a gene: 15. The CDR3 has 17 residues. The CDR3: CASSSTKSGTGRHEQFF. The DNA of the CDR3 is TGTGCCAGCAGCTCCACTAAGTCCGGGACAGGGCGCCATGAGCAGTTCTTC.

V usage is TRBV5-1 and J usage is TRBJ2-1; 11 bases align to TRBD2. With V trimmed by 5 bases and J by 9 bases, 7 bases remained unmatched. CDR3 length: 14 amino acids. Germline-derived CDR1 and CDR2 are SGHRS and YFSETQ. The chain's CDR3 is CASRLAGDLGEQFF. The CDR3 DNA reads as TGCGCCAGCAGACTAGCGGGAGATCTGGGTGAGCAGTTCTTC.

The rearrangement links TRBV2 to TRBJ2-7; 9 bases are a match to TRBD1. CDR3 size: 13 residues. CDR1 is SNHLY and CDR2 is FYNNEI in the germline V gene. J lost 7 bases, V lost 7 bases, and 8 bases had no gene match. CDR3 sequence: CASTGTGRREQYF. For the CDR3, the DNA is TGTGCCAGCACCGGGACAGGGAGGAGGGAGCAGTACTTC.

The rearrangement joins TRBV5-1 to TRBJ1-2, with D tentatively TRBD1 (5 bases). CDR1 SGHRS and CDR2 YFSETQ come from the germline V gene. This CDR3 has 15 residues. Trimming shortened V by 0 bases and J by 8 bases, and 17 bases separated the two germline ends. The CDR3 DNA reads TGCGCCAGCAGCTTGGACCAGGGAAGGGTATGGGGCTACACCTTC. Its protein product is CASSLDQGRVWGYTF.

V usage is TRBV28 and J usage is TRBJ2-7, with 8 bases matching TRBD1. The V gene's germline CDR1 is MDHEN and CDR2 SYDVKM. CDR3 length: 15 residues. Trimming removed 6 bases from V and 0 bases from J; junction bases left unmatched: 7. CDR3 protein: CASSALGQVSYEQYF. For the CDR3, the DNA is TGTGCCAGCAGCGCACTGGGACAGGTCTCCTACGAGCAGTACTTC.

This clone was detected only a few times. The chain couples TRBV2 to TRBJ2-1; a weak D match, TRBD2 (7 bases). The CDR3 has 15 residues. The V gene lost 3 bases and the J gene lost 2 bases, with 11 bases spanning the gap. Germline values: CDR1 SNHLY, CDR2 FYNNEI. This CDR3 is CASSEGGQAYNEQFF. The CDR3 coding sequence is TGTGCCAGCAGTGAGGGGGGGCAGGCCTACAATGAGCAGTTCTTC.